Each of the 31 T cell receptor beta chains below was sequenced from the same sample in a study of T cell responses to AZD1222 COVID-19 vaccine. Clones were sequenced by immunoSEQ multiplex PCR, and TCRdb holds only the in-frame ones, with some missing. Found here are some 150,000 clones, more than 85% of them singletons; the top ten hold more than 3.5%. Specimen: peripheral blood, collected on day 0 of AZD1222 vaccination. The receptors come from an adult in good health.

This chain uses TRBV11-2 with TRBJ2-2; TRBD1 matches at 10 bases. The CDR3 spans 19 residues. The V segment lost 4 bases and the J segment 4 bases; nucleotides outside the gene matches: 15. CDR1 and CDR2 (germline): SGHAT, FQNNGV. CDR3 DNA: TGTGCCAGCAGCTCTAGTCCCGGGACAGGGGATTTGAGCACCGGGGAGCTGTTTTTT. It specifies CASSSSPGTGDLSTGELFF.

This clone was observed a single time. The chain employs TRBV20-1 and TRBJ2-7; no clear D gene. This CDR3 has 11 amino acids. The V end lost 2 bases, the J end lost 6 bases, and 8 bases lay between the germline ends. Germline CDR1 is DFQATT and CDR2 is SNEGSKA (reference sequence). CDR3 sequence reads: CSARKQAEQYF. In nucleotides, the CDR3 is TGCAGTGCTAGAAAGCAGGCCGAGCAGTACTTC.

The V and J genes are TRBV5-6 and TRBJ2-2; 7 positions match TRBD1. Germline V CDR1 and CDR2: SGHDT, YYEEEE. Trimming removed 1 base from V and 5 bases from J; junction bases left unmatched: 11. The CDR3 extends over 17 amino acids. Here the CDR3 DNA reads TGTGCCAGCAGCTTGAACAGGGGTTCGGGGTATACCGGGGAGCTGTTTTTT. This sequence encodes CASSLNRGSGYTGELFF.

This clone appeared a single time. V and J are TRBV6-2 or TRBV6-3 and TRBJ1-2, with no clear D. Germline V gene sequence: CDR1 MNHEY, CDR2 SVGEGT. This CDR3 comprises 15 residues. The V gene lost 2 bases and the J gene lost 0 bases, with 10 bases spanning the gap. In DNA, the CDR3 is TGTGCCAGCAGTTACGGCGGATTCTCTAACTATGGCTACACCTTC. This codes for CASSYGGFSNYGYTF.

DNA of the CDR3: TGCGCCAGCACCGTAGCAAGTTCCTACAATGAGCAGTTCTTC. It encodes CASTVASSYNEQFF. The chain links TRBV5-1 to TRBJ2-1; D not certain. This CDR3 has 14 residues. Germline V gives CDR1 SGHRS, CDR2 YFSETQ. V lost 6 bases and J lost 1, with 11 bases in between.

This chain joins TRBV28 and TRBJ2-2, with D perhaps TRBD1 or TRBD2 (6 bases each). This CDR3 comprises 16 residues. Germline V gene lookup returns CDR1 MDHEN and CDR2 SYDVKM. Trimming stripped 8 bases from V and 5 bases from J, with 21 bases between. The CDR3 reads CASQIRGTGRTGELFF. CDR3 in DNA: TGTGCCAGCCAAATAAGGGGGACTGGGAGGACCGGGGAGCTGTTTTTT. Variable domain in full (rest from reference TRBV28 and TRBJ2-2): DVKVTQSSRYLVKRTGEKVFLECVQDMDHENMFWYRQDPGLGLRLIYFSYDVKMKEKGDIPEGYSVSREKKERFSLILESASTNQTSMYLCASQIRGTGRTGELFFGEGSRLTVL.

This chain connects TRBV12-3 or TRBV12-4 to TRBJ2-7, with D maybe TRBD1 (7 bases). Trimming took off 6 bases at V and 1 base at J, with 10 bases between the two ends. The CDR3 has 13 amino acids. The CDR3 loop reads CASRRDRSYEQYF. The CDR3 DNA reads TGTGCCAGCAGGCGGGACAGATCCTACGAGCAGTACTTC.

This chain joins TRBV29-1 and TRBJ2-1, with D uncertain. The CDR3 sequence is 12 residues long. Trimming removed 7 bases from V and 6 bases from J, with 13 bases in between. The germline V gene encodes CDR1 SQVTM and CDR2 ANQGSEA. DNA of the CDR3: TGCAGCGCCCTCCCGGCCGTCAATGAGCAGTTCTTC. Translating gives CSALPAVNEQFF.

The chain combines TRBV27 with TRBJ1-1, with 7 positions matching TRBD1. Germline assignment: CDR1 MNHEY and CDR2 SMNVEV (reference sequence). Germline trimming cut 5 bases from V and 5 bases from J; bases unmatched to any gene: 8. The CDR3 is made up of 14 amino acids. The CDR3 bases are TGTGCCAGCAGTCCAAGGGGGCTACGGACTGAAGCTTTCTTT. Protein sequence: CASSPRGLRTEAFF.

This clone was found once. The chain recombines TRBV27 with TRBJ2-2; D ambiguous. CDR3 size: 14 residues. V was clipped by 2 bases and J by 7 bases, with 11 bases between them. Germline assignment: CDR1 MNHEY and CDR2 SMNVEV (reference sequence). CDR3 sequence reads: CASSLLGLDGELFF. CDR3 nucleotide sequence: TGTGCCAGCAGTTTACTGGGTTTGGACGGGGAGCTGTTTTTT.

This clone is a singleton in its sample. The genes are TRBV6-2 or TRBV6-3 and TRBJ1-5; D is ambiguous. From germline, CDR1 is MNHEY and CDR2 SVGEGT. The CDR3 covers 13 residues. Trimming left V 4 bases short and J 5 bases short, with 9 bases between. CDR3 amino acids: CASSSVIDQPQHF. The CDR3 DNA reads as TGTGCCAGCAGTTCCGTCATCGATCAGCCCCAGCATTTT.

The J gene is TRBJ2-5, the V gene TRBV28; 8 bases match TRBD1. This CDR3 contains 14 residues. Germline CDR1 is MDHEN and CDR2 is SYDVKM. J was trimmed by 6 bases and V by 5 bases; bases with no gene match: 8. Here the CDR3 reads CASSPPGGKKTQYF. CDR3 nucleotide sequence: TGTGCCAGCAGTCCTCCAGGGGGCAAGAAGACCCAGTACTTC.

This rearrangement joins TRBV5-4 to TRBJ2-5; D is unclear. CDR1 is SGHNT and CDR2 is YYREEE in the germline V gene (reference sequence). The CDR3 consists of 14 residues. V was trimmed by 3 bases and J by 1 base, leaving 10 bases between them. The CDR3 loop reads CASSSTSIQETQYF. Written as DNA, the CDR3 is TGTGCCAGCAGCTCTACAAGTATCCAAGAGACCCAGTACTTC. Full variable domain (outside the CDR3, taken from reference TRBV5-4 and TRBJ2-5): ETGVTQSPTHLIKTRGQQVTLRCSSQSGHNTVSWYQQALGQGPQFIFQYYREEENGRGNFPPRFSGLQFPNYSSELNVNALELDDSALYLCASSSTSIQETQYFGPGTRLLVL.

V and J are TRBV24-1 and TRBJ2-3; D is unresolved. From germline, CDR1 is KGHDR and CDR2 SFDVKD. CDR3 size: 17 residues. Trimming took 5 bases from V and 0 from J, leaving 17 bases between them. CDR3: CATSALSPYSSTDTQYF. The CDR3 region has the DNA TGTGCCACCAGTGCCCTGAGCCCCTACTCTAGCACAGATACGCAGTATTTT.

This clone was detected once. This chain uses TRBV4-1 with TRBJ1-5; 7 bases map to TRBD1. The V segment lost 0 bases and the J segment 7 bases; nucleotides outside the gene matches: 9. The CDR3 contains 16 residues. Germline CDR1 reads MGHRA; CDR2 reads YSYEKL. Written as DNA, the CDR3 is TGCGCCAGCAGCCAAGAAGAGAGACAGGGAAGGCAGCCCCAGCATTTT. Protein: CASSQEERQGRQPQHF.

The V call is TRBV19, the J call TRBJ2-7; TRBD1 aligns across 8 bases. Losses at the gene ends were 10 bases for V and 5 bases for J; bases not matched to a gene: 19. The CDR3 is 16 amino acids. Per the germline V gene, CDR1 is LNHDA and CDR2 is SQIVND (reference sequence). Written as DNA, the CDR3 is TGTGCCACCCGTCCCAGGGGGCGAATGAGGTTCGACGAGCAGTACTTC. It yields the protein CATRPRGRMRFDEQYF.

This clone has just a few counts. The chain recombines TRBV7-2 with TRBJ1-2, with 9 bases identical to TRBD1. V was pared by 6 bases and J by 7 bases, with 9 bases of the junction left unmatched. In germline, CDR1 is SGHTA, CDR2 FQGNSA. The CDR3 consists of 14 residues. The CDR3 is CASRDPGTGPGYTF. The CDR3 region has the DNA TGTGCCAGCAGGGACCCCGGGACAGGGCCTGGCTACACCTTC. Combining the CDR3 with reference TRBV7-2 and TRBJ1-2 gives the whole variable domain GAGVSQSPSNKVTEKGKDVELRCDPISGHTALYWYRQSLGQGLEFLIYFQGNSAPDKSGLPSDRFSAERTGGSVSTLTIQRTQQEDSAVYLCASRDPGTGPGYTFGSGTRLTVV.

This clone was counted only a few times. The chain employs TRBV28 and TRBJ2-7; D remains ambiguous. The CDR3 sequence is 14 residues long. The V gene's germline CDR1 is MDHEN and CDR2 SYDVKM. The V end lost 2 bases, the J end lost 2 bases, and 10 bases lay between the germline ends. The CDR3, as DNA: TGTGCCAGCAGTTTAGGAGTAGGCCCCTACGAGCAGTACTTC. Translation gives CASSLGVGPYEQYF. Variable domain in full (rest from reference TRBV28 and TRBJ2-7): DVKVTQSSRYLVKRTGEKVFLECVQDMDHENMFWYRQDPGLGLRLIYFSYDVKMKEKGDIPEGYSVSREKKERFSLILESASTNQTSMYLCASSLGVGPYEQYFGPGTRLTVT.

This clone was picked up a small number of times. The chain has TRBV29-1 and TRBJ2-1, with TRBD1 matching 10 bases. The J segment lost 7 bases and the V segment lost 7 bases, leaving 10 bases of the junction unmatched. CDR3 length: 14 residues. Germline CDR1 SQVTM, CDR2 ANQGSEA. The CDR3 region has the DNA TGCAGCGCAACCGGGACAGGGGCCTTTAATGAGCAGTTCTTC. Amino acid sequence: CSATGTGAFNEQFF.

CDR3 amino acids: CASSIGGGTQYF. CDR3 nucleotide sequence: TGTGCCAGTAGTATCGGGGGGGGGACCCAGTACTTC. The chain recombines TRBV19 with TRBJ2-5, with TRBD2 matching over 8 bases. V lost 3 bases and J lost 7; bases outside the gene matches: 1. Germline CDR1 reads LNHDA; CDR2 reads SQIVND (reference sequence). The CDR3 spans 12 residues.

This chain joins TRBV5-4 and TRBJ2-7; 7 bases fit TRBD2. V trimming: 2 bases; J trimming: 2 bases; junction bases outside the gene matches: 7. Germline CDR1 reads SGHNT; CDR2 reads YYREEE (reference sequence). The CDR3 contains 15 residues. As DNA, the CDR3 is TGTGCCAGCAGCTTAGAAGCGAGCGGGACCTACGAGCAGTACTTC. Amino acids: CASSLEASGTYEQYF.

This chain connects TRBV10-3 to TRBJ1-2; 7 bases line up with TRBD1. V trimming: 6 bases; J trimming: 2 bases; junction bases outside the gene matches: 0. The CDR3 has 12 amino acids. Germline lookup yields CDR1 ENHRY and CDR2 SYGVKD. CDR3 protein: CAIRGQNYGYTF. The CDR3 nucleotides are TGTGCCATCAGGGGACAGAACTATGGCTACACCTTC.

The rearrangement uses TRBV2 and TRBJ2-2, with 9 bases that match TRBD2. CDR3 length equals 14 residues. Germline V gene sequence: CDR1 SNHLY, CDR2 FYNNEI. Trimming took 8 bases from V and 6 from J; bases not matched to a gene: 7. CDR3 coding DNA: TGTGCCAGCTATAGCGGGAGAAGGTCCGGGGAGCTGTTTTTT. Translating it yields CASYSGRRSGELFF. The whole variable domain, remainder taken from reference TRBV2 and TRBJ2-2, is EPEVTQTPSHQVTQMGQEVILRCVPISNHLYFYWYRQILGQKVEFLVSFYNNEISEKSEIFDDQFSVERPDGSNFTLKIRSTKLEDSAMYFCASYSGRRSGELFFGEGSRLTVL.

In DNA form, the CDR3 reads TGTGCCAGTAGCAGTCGACAGATAGCTAACTATGGCTACACCTTC. This sequence encodes CASSSRQIANYGYTF. This sequence joins TRBV19 and TRBJ1-2; the D gene is possibly TRBD1 (5 bases). V shed 6 bases and J shed 0 bases, with 14 bases lying between them. The CDR3 has 15 amino acids. Germline CDR1 reads LNHDA; CDR2 reads SQIVND (reference sequence).

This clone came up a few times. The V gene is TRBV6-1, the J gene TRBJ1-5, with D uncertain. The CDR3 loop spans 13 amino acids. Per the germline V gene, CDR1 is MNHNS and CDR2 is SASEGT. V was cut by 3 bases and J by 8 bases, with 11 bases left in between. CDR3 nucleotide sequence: TGTGCCAGCAGTGACAGACTACGGGAGCCCCAGCATTTT. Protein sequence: CASSDRLREPQHF.

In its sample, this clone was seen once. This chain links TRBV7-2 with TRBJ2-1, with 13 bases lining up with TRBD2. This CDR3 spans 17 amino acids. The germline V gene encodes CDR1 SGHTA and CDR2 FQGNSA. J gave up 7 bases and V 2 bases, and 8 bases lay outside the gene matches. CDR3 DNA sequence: TGTGCCAGCAGCTTATCCTCACTAGCGGGAGGGAGGAATGAGCAGTTCTTC. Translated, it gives CASSLSSLAGGRNEQFF.

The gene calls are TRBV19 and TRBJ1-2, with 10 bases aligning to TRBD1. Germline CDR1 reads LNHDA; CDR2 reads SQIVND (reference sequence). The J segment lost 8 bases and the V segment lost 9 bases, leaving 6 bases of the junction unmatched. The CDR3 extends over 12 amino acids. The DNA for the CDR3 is TGTGCCAGCCTGGGACAGGGGAAGGGCTACACCTTC. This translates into CASLGQGKGYTF.

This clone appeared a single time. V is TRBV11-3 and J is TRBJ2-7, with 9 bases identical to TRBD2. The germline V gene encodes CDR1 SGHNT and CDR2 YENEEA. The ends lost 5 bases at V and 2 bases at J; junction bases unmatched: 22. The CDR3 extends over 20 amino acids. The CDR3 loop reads CASSPGVAGADGVFTYEQYF. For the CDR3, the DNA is TGTGCCAGCAGCCCTGGGGTAGCGGGAGCGGACGGGGTTTTTACCTACGAGCAGTACTTC.

This chain's CDR3 is CASSWRDSRETQYF. Here the CDR3 DNA reads TGTGCCAGCAGCTGGAGGGACAGCCGGGAGACCCAGTACTTC. The chain employs TRBV5-5 and TRBJ2-5; the D gene is possibly TRBD1 (7 bases). The CDR3 totals 14 residues. V was trimmed by 3 bases and J by 5 bases, leaving 14 bases between them. The germline gives CDR1 SGHKS, CDR2 YYEKEE (reference sequence).

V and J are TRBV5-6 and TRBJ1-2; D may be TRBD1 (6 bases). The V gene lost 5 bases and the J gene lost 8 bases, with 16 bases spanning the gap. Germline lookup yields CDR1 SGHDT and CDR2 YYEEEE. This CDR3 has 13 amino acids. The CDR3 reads CASRKQGTLGYTF. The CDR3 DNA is TGTGCCAGCAGGAAGCAGGGGACTCTCGGCTACACCTTC.

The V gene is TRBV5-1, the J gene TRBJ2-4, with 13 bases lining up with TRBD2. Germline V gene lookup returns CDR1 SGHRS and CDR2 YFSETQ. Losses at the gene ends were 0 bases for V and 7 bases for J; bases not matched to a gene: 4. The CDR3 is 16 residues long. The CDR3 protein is CASSLGTSGSLNIQYF. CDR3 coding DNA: TGCGCCAGCAGCTTGGGGACTAGCGGGAGTTTGAACATTCAGTACTTC.